This TCR beta chain was obtained from a study of shared clonotypes between healthy human individuals. This clone occurred once. Donors were healthy HIV-negative adults without recent acute infections or vaccinations. The authors ran the assay at deep level. Produced via immunoSEQ multiplex PCR; TCRdb's table is partial and in-frame only. This table holds 2 million to 2.5 million clones, approximately 96% found once. This clonotype originated in a man between 18 and 35 years old in good health. The specimen sequenced was naive CD4+ T cells sorted from blood. As for subset: CD45RA+ positively selected.

The CDR3 DNA follows: TGTGCCAGCAGTTACGACCCGTACCGGGACTTCTCCTACAATGAGCAGTTCTTC. Its protein is CASSYDPYRDFSYNEQFF. The V gene is TRBV28, the J gene TRBJ2-1; a possible D gene is TRBD2 (6 bases). This CDR3 contains 18 residues. V was clipped by 4 bases and J by 0 bases, with 19 bases between them. From germline, CDR1 is MDHEN and CDR2 SYDVKM. The variable domain in full, with the rest retrieved from reference TRBV28 and TRBJ2-1, is DVKVTQSSRYLVKRTGEKVFLECVQDMDHENMFWYRQDPGLGLRLIYFSYDVKMKEKGDIPEGYSVSREKKERFSLILESASTNQTSMYLCASSYDPYRDFSYNEQFFGPGTRLTVL.